This T cell receptor (beta chain) came from a study of control samples from healthy donors and cancer patients. The CDR3 has 14 residues. Trimming at V came to 5 bases and at J to 2 bases, leaving 6 bases not matched to a gene. Germline V gene sequence: CDR1 MNHEY, CDR2 SMNVEV (reference sequence). Sequencing used immunoSEQ multiplex PCR; TCRdb keeps in-frame clones, though not all of them. The sample includes 150,000 to 200,000 clones, 75% to 95% of them seen just once. The sequence came from a woman in her thirties or forties in good health. V is TRBV27 and J is TRBJ2-7; 7 nucleotides agree with TRBD1. Sequences were obtained from blood. This CDR3 reads CASSITGEAYEQYF. In nucleotides, the CDR3 is TGTGCCAGCAGTATCACAGGGGAAGCCTACGAGCAGTACTTC.